This paragraph covers one T cell receptor beta chain sequence. What it binds is not known. At the DNA level, this CDR3 is encoded by other sequences in the same sample as well. These data belong to a study of Tregs in tolerant kidney transplant recipients. General study findings and limits: In tolerant patients, donor-specific Tregs outgrew total Tregs, suggesting antigen-driven expansion. Activated donor B cell expansion appeared to reveal the most relevant donor-specific TCRbeta repertoire.

Mixed chimerism was transient after nonmyeloablative marrow transplants from related graft donors. The V segment lost 3 bases and the J segment 14 bases; nucleotides outside the gene matches: 15. The CDR3 runs 15 residues. Germline V gene lookup returns CDR1 SEHNR and CDR2 FQNEAQ (reference sequence). Libraries were prepared by immunoSEQ multiplex PCR; TCRdb keeps only in-frame clonotypes and omits some of them. The profile shows 74,000 or so clones, 91% of them singletons. Sequencing used CD4+ T cells from blood (PBMCs), obtained 24 months after the transplant. The source of this sequence is a human patient who received a combined kidney and bone marrow transplant. T cells may partly derive from the graft donor. The chain combines TRBV7-9 with TRBJ1-1; 10 nucleotides agree with TRBD1. As DNA, the CDR3 is TGTGCCAGCAGCTTCCCAGACAGGGGGCGGTTTCGGGCCTTCTTT. Protein sequence: CASSFPDRGRFRAFF.